This TCR beta chain emerged from a study of response to subunit inactivated influenza vaccine. This clonotype was seen more than once but under ten times. TCRdb reanalysed the RT-PCR reads using MiXCR and keeps one entry per CDR3 protein. Here the sample spans about 540,000 distinct CDR3 sequences, approximately 22% being singletons. The germline gives CDR1 MGHDK, CDR2 SYGVNS. J lost 7 bases, V lost 6 bases, and 9 bases had no gene match. This CDR3 region has 14 residues. The data were also submitted as part of a second study, on T cells expressing NK-cell markers. That paper states: Template switching by 5'RACE with UMIs generated the TCR beta cDNA.

The source of this sequence is a man in his forties or fifties who received an inactivated influenza vaccine. The sequencing here drew on CD4+ T cells sorted from PBMCs, taken 11 to 12 days after vaccination. The V and J genes are TRBV25-1 and TRBJ2-1; 7 bases align to TRBD2. This chain's CDR3 is CASRVGGNLNEQFF. The CDR3 coding sequence is TGTGCCAGCAGAGTCGGGGGGAACCTAAATGAGCAGTTCTTC.